This TCR beta chain came from a study of blood T cell repertoires in COVID-19. Study background: There were acute and convalescent COVID-19 samples, and they came from the United States, Italy and Spain. From T cells, B-cell-depleted T cells, or PBMCs came the material, which was cDNA or gDNA.

Original data processing: Reference gene primers were amplified, and this amplification served to estimate nucleated cell counts. The table came from immunoSEQ multiplex PCR; TCRdb's copy has only in-frame clones and leaves some out. The V and J calls and the clone size are those of that table, but D and trimming were determined from the DNA. Of about 220,000 clones listed, approximately 79% were seen once; the top ten hold roughly 5%. This CDR3 has 14 amino acids. V lost 2 bases, J lost 0 bases, and 8 bases lay in between. CDR1 is MNHEY and CDR2 is SVGAGI in the germline V gene. The sequence came from a human donor in a cohort sampled during active COVID-19. Sequencing input: peripheral blood. The rearrangement links TRBV6-5 to TRBJ2-7; D may be TRBD2 (6 bases). CDR3 region: CASSYGRDSYEQYF. CDR3 in DNA: TGTGCCAGCAGTTACGGGCGGGACTCCTACGAGCAGTACTTC.